This T cell receptor (beta chain) was observed in a study of blood T cell repertoires in COVID-19. The CDR3 runs to 15 residues. V lost 1 base and J 4 bases, leaving 13 bases between the germline ends. Germline V lookup: CDR1 SGHDN, CDR2 FVKESK. The protocol was immunoSEQ multiplex PCR, while the TCRdb copy is restricted to in-frame clones and leaves out a portion. This sample has fewer than 200,000 clones, with roughly 87% found just once. This clone appeared once. The J gene is TRBJ1-2, the V gene TRBV14, with TRBD1 as a possible D gene (6 bases). The clonotype comes from a woman aged 45-65 years with acute or convalescent COVID-19. The sample taken for sequencing was peripheral blood. The CDR3 nucleotides read TGTGCCAGCAGCCAAGCCAGGGGAAGCCCCTATGGCTACACCTTC. As protein: CASSQARGSPYGYTF.